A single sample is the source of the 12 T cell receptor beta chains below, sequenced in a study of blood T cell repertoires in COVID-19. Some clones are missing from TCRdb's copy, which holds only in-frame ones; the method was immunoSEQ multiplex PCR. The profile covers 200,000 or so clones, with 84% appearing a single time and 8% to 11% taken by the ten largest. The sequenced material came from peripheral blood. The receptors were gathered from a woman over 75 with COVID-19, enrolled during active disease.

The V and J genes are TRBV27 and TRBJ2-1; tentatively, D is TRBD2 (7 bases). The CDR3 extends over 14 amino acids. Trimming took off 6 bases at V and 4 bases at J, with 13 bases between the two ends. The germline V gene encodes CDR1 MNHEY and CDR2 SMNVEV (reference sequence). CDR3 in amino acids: CASRGGGTYNEQFF. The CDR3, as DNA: TGTGCCAGCAGAGGGGGGGGGACTTACAATGAGCAGTTCTTC.

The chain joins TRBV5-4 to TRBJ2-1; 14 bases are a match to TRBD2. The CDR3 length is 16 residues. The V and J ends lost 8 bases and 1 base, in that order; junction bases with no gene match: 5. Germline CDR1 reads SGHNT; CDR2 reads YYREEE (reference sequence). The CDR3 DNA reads TGTGCCAGTGCGACTAGCGGGGGGGTATCCTACAATGAGCAGTTCTTC. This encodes CASATSGGVSYNEQFF. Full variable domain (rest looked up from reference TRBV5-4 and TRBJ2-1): ETGVTQSPTHLIKTRGQQVTLRCSSQSGHNTVSWYQQALGQGPQFIFQYYREEENGRGNFPPRFSGLQFPNYSSELNVNALELDDSALYLCASATSGGVSYNEQFFGPGTRLTVL.

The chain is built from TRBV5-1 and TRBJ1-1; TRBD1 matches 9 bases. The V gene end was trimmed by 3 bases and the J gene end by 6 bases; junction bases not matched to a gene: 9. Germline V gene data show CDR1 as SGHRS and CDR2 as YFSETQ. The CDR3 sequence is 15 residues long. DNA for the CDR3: TGCGCCAGCAGCTCCGGGACAGGGTCCAGGGCTGAAGCTTTCTTT. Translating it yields CASSSGTGSRAEAFF. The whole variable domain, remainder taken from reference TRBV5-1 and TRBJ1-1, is KAGVTQTPRYLIKTRGQQVTLSCSPISGHRSVSWYQQTPGQGLQFLFEYFSETQRNKGNFPGRFSGRQFSNSRSEMNVSTLELGDSALYLCASSSGTGSRAEAFFGQGTRLTVV.

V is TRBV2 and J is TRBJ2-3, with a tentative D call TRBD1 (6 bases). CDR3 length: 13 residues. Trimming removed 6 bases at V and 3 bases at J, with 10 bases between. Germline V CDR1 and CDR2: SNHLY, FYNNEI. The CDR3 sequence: CASRRGITDTQYF. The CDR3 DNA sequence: TGTGCCAGCAGAAGGGGGATAACAGATACGCAGTATTTT. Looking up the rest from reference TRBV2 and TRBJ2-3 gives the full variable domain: EPEVTQTPSHQVTQMGQEVILRCVPISNHLYFYWYRQILGQKVEFLVSFYNNEISEKSEIFDDQFSVERPDGSNFTLKIRSTKLEDSAMYFCASRRGITDTQYFGPGTRLTVL.

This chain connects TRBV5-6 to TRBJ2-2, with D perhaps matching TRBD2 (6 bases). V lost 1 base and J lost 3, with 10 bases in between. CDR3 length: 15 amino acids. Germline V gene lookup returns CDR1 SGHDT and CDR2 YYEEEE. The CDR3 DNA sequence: TGTGCCAGCAGCTTGTGGGGGGAATACACCGGGGAGCTGTTTTTT. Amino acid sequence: CASSLWGEYTGELFF.

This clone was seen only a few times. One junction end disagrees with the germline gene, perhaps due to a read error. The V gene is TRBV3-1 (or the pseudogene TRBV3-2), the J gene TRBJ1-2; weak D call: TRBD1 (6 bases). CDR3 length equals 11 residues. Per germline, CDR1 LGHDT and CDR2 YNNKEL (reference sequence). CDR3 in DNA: TGTGCCAGCAGCCATGAAGGACAGCTTCTCTTC. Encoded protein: CASSHEGQLLF.

CDR3 coding DNA: TGTGCCAGCAGCTTAATAGGGGGCGGAGGTGAAAAACTGTTTTTT. Amino acid sequence: CASSLIGGGGEKLFF. The genes are TRBV7-9 and TRBJ1-4; 7 positions agree with TRBD1. V shed 2 bases and J 7 bases; nucleotides not matched to a gene: 7. CDR1 SEHNR and CDR2 FQNEAQ come from the germline V gene (reference sequence). The CDR3 runs 15 residues.

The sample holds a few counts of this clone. The CDR3 sequence: CASSSWAGTDYGYTF. The CDR3 DNA reads TGTGCCAGCAGCTCCTGGGCCGGGACAGACTATGGCTACACCTTC. The V call is TRBV27, the J call TRBJ1-2, with 7 bases aligning to TRBD1. This CDR3 region has 15 residues. Per germline, CDR1 MNHEY and CDR2 SMNVEV (reference sequence). V shed 6 bases and J 3 bases; nucleotides not matched to a gene: 10.

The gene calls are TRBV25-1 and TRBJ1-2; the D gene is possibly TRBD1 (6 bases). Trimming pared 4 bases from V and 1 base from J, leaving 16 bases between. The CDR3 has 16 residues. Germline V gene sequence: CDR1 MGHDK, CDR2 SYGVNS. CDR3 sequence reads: CASSAFAGENNYGYTF. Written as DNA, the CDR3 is TGTGCCAGCAGTGCCTTTGCAGGGGAGAATAACTATGGCTACACCTTC.

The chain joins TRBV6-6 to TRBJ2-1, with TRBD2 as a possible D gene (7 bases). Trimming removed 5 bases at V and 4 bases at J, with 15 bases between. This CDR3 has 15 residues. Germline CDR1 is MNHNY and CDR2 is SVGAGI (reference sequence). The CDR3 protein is CASSDSAGAYNEQFF. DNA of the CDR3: TGTGCCAGCAGTGATAGTGCGGGGGCGTACAATGAGCAGTTCTTC.

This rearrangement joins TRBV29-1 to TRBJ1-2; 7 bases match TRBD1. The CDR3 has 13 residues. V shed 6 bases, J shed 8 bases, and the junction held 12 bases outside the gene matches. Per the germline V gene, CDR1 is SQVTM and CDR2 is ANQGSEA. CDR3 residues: CSVGAQGDGGYTF. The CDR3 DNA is TGCAGCGTGGGTGCCCAGGGGGATGGCGGCTACACCTTC.

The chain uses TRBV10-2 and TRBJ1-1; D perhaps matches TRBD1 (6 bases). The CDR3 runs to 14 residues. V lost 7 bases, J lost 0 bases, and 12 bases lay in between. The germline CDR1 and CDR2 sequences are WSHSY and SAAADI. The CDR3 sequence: CASTPGQMNTEAFF. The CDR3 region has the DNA TGCGCCAGCACCCCCGGACAGATGAACACTGAAGCTTTCTTT.